This T cell receptor beta chain was retrieved from a study of blood T cell repertoires in COVID-19. In the study overall: From the United States, Italy and Spain came samples of acute and convalescent COVID-19. Nucleic acid was either cDNA or gDNA, and it came from T cells, B-cell-depleted T cells, or PBMCs.

The CDR3 runs to 14 residues. Germline V gene data show CDR1 as SGHTA and CDR2 as FQGNSA. Trimming took 5 bases from V and 5 from J; bases not matched to a gene: 4. Authors' data handling: Quantification of nucleated cells was approximated via reference gene primer amplification. The repertoire was sequenced with immunoSEQ multiplex PCR; TCRdb's copy has only in-frame clones and lacks some. V, J and clone size were drawn from that table, and D and trimming were deduced from the DNA. There are more than 80,000 clones in the sample; 80% to 90% occur only once, and around 10% lies in the top ten. Sequencing used peripheral blood. The genes are TRBV7-2 and TRBJ1-2, with 11 bases aligning to TRBD1. The TCR sequence derives from a man aged 80 or over with acute or convalescent COVID-19. CDR3 sequence: CASSQGTGGYGYTF. As DNA, the CDR3 is TGTGCCAGCAGCCAAGGGACAGGGGGGTATGGCTACACCTTC. The full variable domain, rest sourced from reference TRBV7-2 and TRBJ1-2, is GAGVSQSPSNKVTEKGKDVELRCDPISGHTALYWYRQSLGQGLEFLIYFQGNSAPDKSGLPSDRFSAERTGGSVSTLTIQRTQQEDSAVYLCASSQGTGGYGYTFGSGTRLTVV.